This T cell receptor beta chain was sequenced for a study of shared clonotypes between healthy human individuals. Study overall: In total, the donors were two women and a few men aged 18 to 49.

Assay used: immunoSEQ multiplex PCR; TCRdb lists only in-frame clones, some missing. The table includes about 2 million clones, roughly 94% detected once. CDR1 is SGHAT, CDR2 FQNNGV, per germline. J lost 2 bases, V lost 3 bases, and 6 bases had no gene match. The CDR3 length is 15 residues. For this clone: This same CDR3 is encoded by further DNA sequences in the sample.

The naive CD8 population came from CD45RO-negative cells selected for CCR7, without terminally differentiated effector memory CD45RA+ cells. The TCR sequence derives from a man aged 18-30 years in good health. J is TRBJ2-7 and V is TRBV11-2; 8 bases agree with TRBD1. The source material was naive CD8+ T cells sorted from blood. The CDR3 coding sequence is TGTGCCAGCAGCTTTGGGACAGGAGGAACCTACGAGCAGTACTTC. Residues: CASSFGTGGTYEQYF.